These 31 T cell receptor beta chains came from one sample sequenced in a study of T cell changes during pregnancy in multiple sclerosis. Profiling relied on immunoSEQ multiplex PCR, and the TCRdb table lists in-frame clones only, not all of them. The top ten hold more than 8.5% of the sample, which has fewer than 25,000 clones, over 85% seen once. The sample was CD8+ T cells from peripheral blood mononuclear cells, taken in the third trimester of pregnancy. The receptors come from a female donor in good health, enrolled as a control in a pregnancy study.

In DNA, the CDR3 is TGTGCCAGCAGCGCAGGGGTGGGAGGGCTCGAGCAGTACTTC. Translating gives CASSAGVGGLEQYF. V and J are TRBV7-9 and TRBJ2-7; tentative D call: TRBD2 (7 bases). This CDR3 is 14 amino acids long. CDR1 and CDR2 from the germline V gene are SEHNR and FQNEAQ (reference sequence). V lost 5 bases and J 6 bases, leaving 17 bases between the germline ends.

V is TRBV11-2 and J is TRBJ2-7; D not certain. Germline-derived CDR1 and CDR2 are SGHAT and FQNNGV. V was clipped by 2 bases and J by 2 bases, with 16 bases between them. The CDR3 consists of 16 residues. As DNA, the CDR3 is TGTGCCAGCAGCTTAACATTTGGTTATGAGGCCTACGAGCAGTACTTC. Translation: CASSLTFGYEAYEQYF.

The V and J genes are TRBV10-3 and TRBJ2-1, with D possibly TRBD2 on 6 matching bases. V was pared by 4 bases and J by 0 bases, with 13 bases between. Per the germline V gene, CDR1 is ENHRY and CDR2 is SYGVKD. This CDR3 is 16 amino acids long. CDR3 bases: TGTGCCATCAGTGGCCGAGCGGGCAGCTCCTACAATGAGCAGTTCTTC. As protein: CAISGRAGSSYNEQFF.

J is TRBJ2-3 and V is TRBV7-6; D gene unclear. Germline V gene data show CDR1 as SGHVS and CDR2 as FNYEAQ. Trimming removed 1 base from V and 1 base from J, with 9 bases in between. The CDR3 extends over 15 amino acids. The CDR3 nucleotides are TGTGCCAGCAGCTTAGGAGCCGCCGGCACAGATACGCAGTATTTT. Its translation is CASSLGAAGTDTQYF.

This CDR3 reads CASSEPGRLPNQPQHF. CDR3 sequence (DNA): TGTGCCAGCAGTGAGCCGGGGAGGTTGCCCAATCAGCCCCAGCATTTT. J is TRBJ1-5 and V is TRBV6-1; D is unclear. V was shortened by 3 bases and J by 3 bases, with 15 bases between the two germline ends. The CDR3 totals 16 residues. Germline V gives CDR1 MNHNS, CDR2 SASEGT.

This chain links TRBV11-2 with TRBJ2-7; TRBD2 might be the D (5 bases). Germline CDR1 SGHAT, CDR2 FQNNGV. CDR3 length equals 12 residues. Trimming took 5 bases from V and 4 from J, leaving 9 bases between them. CDR3 region: CASSPRGYEQYF. Here the CDR3 DNA reads TGTGCCAGCAGCCCCCGCGGGTACGAGCAGTACTTC.

The chain couples TRBV29-1 to TRBJ2-2; D gene ambiguous. Germline CDR1 reads SQVTM; CDR2 reads ANQGSEA. V lost 6 bases and J lost 1, with 6 bases in between. This CDR3 has 12 residues. DNA for the CDR3: TGCAGCGTGTACAGGAACACCGGGGAGCTGTTTTTT. This codes for CSVYRNTGELFF.

The chain couples TRBV7-6 to TRBJ2-7; D gene uncertain. V lost 2 bases to trimming and J lost 2 bases, with 25 bases between them. This CDR3 has 19 residues. Germline CDR1 SGHVS, CDR2 FNYEAQ. The CDR3: CASSLMAGGWKLDPYEQYF. The CDR3, as DNA: TGTGCCAGCAGCTTAATGGCAGGTGGATGGAAACTTGACCCCTACGAGCAGTACTTC.

This clone was seen a single time. The J gene is TRBJ2-6, the V gene TRBV6-4, with TRBD1 matching over 7 bases. There are 16 residues in the CDR3. Germline CDR1 is MRHNA and CDR2 is SNTAGT. The ends lost 3 bases at V and 0 bases at J; junction bases unmatched: 2. This CDR3 is CASSEGQPSGANVLTF. The CDR3 region has the DNA TGTGCCAGCAGTGAGGGACAGCCCTCTGGGGCCAACGTCCTGACTTTC.

The V and J genes are TRBV7-9 and TRBJ2-1, with D perhaps TRBD1 (6 bases). The V end lost 3 bases, the J end lost 4 bases, and 10 bases lay between the germline ends. CDR3 length equals 14 residues. Per germline, CDR1 SEHNR and CDR2 FQNEAQ (reference sequence). Here the CDR3 DNA reads TGTGCCAGCAGCTTGGGGCAGGGGTACAATGAGCAGTTCTTC. Translated, it gives CASSLGQGYNEQFF.

The chain is built from TRBV4-1 and TRBJ2-3; D possibly corresponds to TRBD2 (6 bases). Trimming removed 1 base from V and 3 bases from J, with 8 bases in between. The CDR3 sequence is 14 residues long. The germline V gene encodes CDR1 MGHRA and CDR2 YSYEKL. CDR3 protein: CASSQVGGTDTQYF. CDR3 nucleotides: TGCGCCAGCAGCCAAGTGGGGGGTACAGATACGCAGTATTTT.

The chain recombines TRBV7-3 with TRBJ2-3; the match to TRBD2 covers 14 bases. The length of the CDR3 is 16 residues. Germline-derived CDR1 and CDR2 are SGHTA and FQGTGA. V trimming: 4 bases; J trimming: 5 bases; junction bases outside the gene matches: 5. As DNA, the CDR3 is TGTGCCAGCAGCTCACCAGGACTAGCGGGGGGAGATACGCAGTATTTT. As protein: CASSSPGLAGGDTQYF. Using reference TRBV7-3 and TRBJ2-3 for the parts outside the CDR3, the full variable domain is GAGVSQTPSNKVTEKGKYVELRCDPISGHTALYWYRQSLGQGPEFLIYFQGTGAADDSGLPNDRFFAVRPEGSVSTLKIQRTERGDSAVYLCASSSPGLAGGDTQYFGPGTRLTVL.

This clone was seen a few times. The chain links TRBV6-1 to TRBJ2-1; D perhaps matches TRBD2 (6 bases). This CDR3 region has 15 residues. Germline V CDR1 and CDR2: MNHNS, SASEGT. V lost 8 bases, J lost 1 base, and 15 bases lay in between. The CDR3 DNA follows: TGTGCCAGCCAGCGGCGGAGGGAATCCTACAATGAGCAGTTCTTC. Its translation: CASQRRRESYNEQFF.

This clone showed up just once. The chain is built from TRBV18 and TRBJ2-1; TRBD2 might be the D (6 bases). With 8 bases removed from V and 6 bases from J, the gap between germline ends came to 11 bases. The CDR3 covers 12 residues. Germline lookup yields CDR1 KGHSH and CDR2 LQKENI. DNA of the CDR3: TGTGCCAGCGGAGGGACCACCAATGAGCAGTTCTTC. Translation gives CASGGTTNEQFF.

The chain uses TRBV9 and TRBJ1-1, with D perhaps matching TRBD1 (5 bases). Germline CDR1 is SGDLS and CDR2 is YYNGEE. The length of the CDR3 is 13 residues. V lost 3 bases and J lost 4, with 10 bases in between. CDR3 nucleotides: TGTGCCAGCAGCGGGAGAAGGGGCACTGAAGCTTTCTTT. This translates into CASSGRRGTEAFF.

This chain connects TRBV5-1 to TRBJ2-1, with 12 bases identical to TRBD2. V shed 6 bases, J shed 8 bases, and the junction held 12 bases outside the gene matches. The germline gives CDR1 SGHRS, CDR2 YFSETQ. The CDR3 runs 16 residues. For the CDR3, the DNA is TGCGCCAGCACCATCGTCCTAGCGGGGGGGCAAGATGAGCAGTTCTTC. Its protein product is CASTIVLAGGQDEQFF.

V usage is TRBV4-1 and J usage is TRBJ1-1; D is unclear. Between the trimmed V and J ends, which lost 1 base and 8 bases, there was a span of 20 bases. CDR3 length equals 16 residues. In germline, CDR1 is MGHRA, CDR2 YSYEKL. The CDR3 nucleotides read TGCGCCAGCAGCCAAGGAGGGTTAGGTTTCGGGTACGAAGCTTTCTTT. It translates to CASSQGGLGFGYEAFF.

The chain employs TRBV4-1 and TRBJ2-1; 7 bases are shared with TRBD2. CDR3 size: 16 residues. Looked up from germline, CDR1 is MGHRA and CDR2 is YSYEKL. V gave up 0 bases and J gave up 5 bases; unmatched junction bases: 7. The CDR3: CASSQEAGGSDNEQFF. Here the CDR3 DNA reads TGCGCCAGCAGCCAAGAAGCGGGCGGGAGCGACAATGAGCAGTTCTTC.

With respect to this clone: The DNA is left out, because the CDR3 cannot be placed on it with certainty; the CDR3 is given as TCRdb lists it. The rearrangement uses TRBV21-1 and TRBJ2-3; the table's D call, TRBD2, was not checked against the DNA. TRBV21-1 is an annotated pseudogene. The CDR3 has 18 residues if both end residues are counted. CDR3 loop: CASTHIPEVAGGTDTQYF.

The rearrangement joins TRBV2 to TRBJ1-1, with a tentative D call TRBD1 (6 bases). Germline V lookup: CDR1 SNHLY, CDR2 FYNNEI. V dropped 1 base and J dropped 8 bases, with 14 bases sitting between them. The CDR3 sequence is 14 residues long. CDR3 in DNA: TGTGCCAGCAGTGAAGGGCCCTCCCAGGGGGAAGCTTTCTTT. Protein: CASSEGPSQGEAFF.

This clone has a single count. This chain links TRBV23-1 with TRBJ1-4, with 10 bases identical to TRBD1. TRBV23-1 is recorded as an ORF, its role being uncertain. V lost 5 bases to trimming and J lost 7 bases; unmatched junction nucleotides: 4. The CDR3 length is 14 residues. CDR3 nucleotides: TGCGCCAGCAGTAGACAGGGGGCGAGTGAAAAACTGTTTTTT. Residues: CASSRQGASEKLFF.

A single count supports this clone. This rearrangement joins TRBV2 to TRBJ2-1; D unclear. The CDR3 length is 13 residues. Trimming left V 9 bases short and J 9 bases short, with 18 bases between. Germline V gene lookup returns CDR1 SNHLY and CDR2 FYNNEI. CDR3 in DNA: TGTGCCAGACGACACGTATACCGCGCTGAGCAGTTCTTC. It is translated as CARRHVYRAEQFF.

In the case of this clone: In the same sample, other DNA sequences code for this CDR3. The chain has TRBV5-1 and TRBJ1-1, with D perhaps matching TRBD1 (5 bases). The germline gives CDR1 SGHRS, CDR2 YFSETQ. The CDR3 totals 14 residues. The germline V and J ends were trimmed by 4 bases and 3 bases, with 13 bases remaining between them. The chain's CDR3 is CASSLQDLDTEAFF. The CDR3 nucleotides are TGCGCCAGCAGCCTACAGGATCTGGACACTGAAGCTTTCTTT.

This chain joins TRBV13 and TRBJ2-1; unclear D gene. V was cut by 2 bases and J by 0 bases, with 5 bases left in between. This CDR3 is built from 14 residues. Germline V gene data show CDR1 as PRHDT and CDR2 as FYEKMQ (reference sequence). The DNA for the CDR3 is TGTGCCAGCAGCTTACCGAGCTCCTACAATGAGCAGTTCTTC. The encoded protein is CASSLPSSYNEQFF.

The V and J genes are TRBV5-4 and TRBJ2-2, with 12 bases aligning to TRBD2. Unmatched junction bases numbered 7, after V lost 3 bases and J lost 7 bases. The germline gives CDR1 SGHNT, CDR2 YYREEE (reference sequence). This CDR3 has 16 residues. CDR3 region: CASSSTSGSFGGELFF. DNA of the CDR3: TGTGCCAGCAGCTCGACTAGCGGGAGTTTTGGCGGGGAGCTGTTTTTT.

The chain has TRBV30 and TRBJ2-7, with D possibly being TRBD2 (7 bases). The CDR3 is 14 residues long. Per germline, CDR1 GTSNPN and CDR2 SVGIG (reference sequence). The ends were cut back, 3 bases at V and 4 bases at J, with 16 bases in the middle. The CDR3 coding sequence is TGTGCCTGGAGAGATTGGGGGGGCGGATACGAGCAGTACTTC. It encodes CAWRDWGGGYEQYF.

This chain connects TRBV6-1 to TRBJ1-1, with D perhaps TRBD1 (6 bases). Trimming removed 4 bases at V and 11 bases at J, with 14 bases between. The CDR3 is 12 residues long. Germline CDR1 MNHNS, CDR2 SASEGT. The CDR3: CASSGSQGKAFF. In nucleotides, the CDR3 is TGTGCCAGCAGTGGATCACAGGGTAAGGCTTTCTTT.

This clone came up once. V is TRBV10-1 and J is TRBJ2-1, with 7 bases aligning to TRBD2. The CDR3 has 16 amino acids. Germline V CDR1 and CDR2: WNHNN, SYGVQD (reference sequence). The ends lost 0 bases at V and 0 bases at J; junction bases unmatched: 2. CDR3 in amino acids: CASSESWGGSYNEQFF. CDR3 bases: TGCGCCAGCAGTGAGTCGTGGGGGGGCTCCTACAATGAGCAGTTCTTC.

The genes are TRBV5-1 and TRBJ2-2; weak D call: TRBD2 (6 bases). Germline CDR1 and CDR2: SGHRS and YFSETQ. The V end lost 2 bases, the J end lost 2 bases, and 10 bases lay between the germline ends. The CDR3 spans 15 residues. The CDR3 sequence: CASSFRRDNTGELFF. For the CDR3, the DNA is TGCGCCAGCAGCTTCAGGAGGGATAACACCGGGGAGCTGTTTTTT. The full variable domain, with the rest looked up from reference TRBV5-1 and TRBJ2-2, is KAGVTQTPRYLIKTRGQQVTLSCSPISGHRSVSWYQQTPGQGLQFLFEYFSETQRNKGNFPGRFSGRQFSNSRSEMNVSTLELGDSALYLCASSFRRDNTGELFFGEGSRLTVL.

The rearrangement joins TRBV28 to TRBJ2-1; 9 bases match TRBD2. The CDR3 is 15 amino acids. J was trimmed by 4 bases and V by 5 bases; bases with no gene match: 6. Germline CDR1 reads MDHEN; CDR2 reads SYDVKM. The CDR3 DNA reads TGTGCCAGCAGTATCGGGACTAGCTTATACAATGAGCAGTTCTTC. Its translation: CASSIGTSLYNEQFF.

This sequence joins TRBV6-1 and TRBJ2-1, with D possibly being TRBD1 (6 bases). Per germline, CDR1 MNHNS and CDR2 SASEGT. The CDR3 is 14 amino acids. V dropped 5 bases and J dropped 3 bases, with 11 bases sitting between them. CDR3 residues: CASSNRVFYNEQFF. The DNA of the CDR3 is TGTGCCAGCAGTAACAGGGTTTTCTACAATGAGCAGTTCTTC.